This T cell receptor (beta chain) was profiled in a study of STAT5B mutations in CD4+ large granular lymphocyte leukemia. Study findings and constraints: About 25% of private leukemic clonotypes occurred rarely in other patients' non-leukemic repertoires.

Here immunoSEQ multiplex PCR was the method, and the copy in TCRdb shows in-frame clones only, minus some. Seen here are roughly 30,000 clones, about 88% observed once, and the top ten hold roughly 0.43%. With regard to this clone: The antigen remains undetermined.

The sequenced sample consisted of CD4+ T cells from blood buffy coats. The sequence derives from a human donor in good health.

CDR3 protein: CATASGSRNEQFF. The CDR3 DNA sequence: TGTGCCACTGCTAGCGGGAGTAGGAATGAGCAGTTCTTC. The chain employs TRBV19 and TRBJ2-1; TRBD2 matches 10 bases. V lost 10 bases to trimming and J lost 7 bases; unmatched junction nucleotides: 7. The CDR3 consists of 13 residues. Germline V gene lookup returns CDR1 LNHDA and CDR2 SQIVND (reference sequence).